The rows below give T cell receptor beta chains drawn from one sample of a study of shared clonotypes between healthy human individuals. This table comes from immunoSEQ multiplex PCR, and its TCRdb copy is limited to in-frame clones, with some not included. Of more than 2 million clones listed, about 94% were seen once; the top ten hold more than 0.95%. Specimen: naive CD8+ T cells sorted from blood. The receptors were gathered from a man younger than 30 in good health. The CDR3 runs from the conserved cysteine through the conserved F or W. A D gene is named only where the DNA matches it firmly. The listing skips clone size in some rows; elsewhere it reads once, few, many or a size class.

d_call: TRBD2; v_call: TRBV5-8; clone_size: once; j_call: TRBJ2-4; cdr3_nt: TGTGCCAGCAGCTTCAGCGGGAGAAAGGGTATGGACATTCAGTACTTC; cdr3_aa: CASSFSGRKGMDIQYF
d_call: NA; v_call: TRBV27; clone_size: NA; j_call: TRBJ2-7; cdr3_nt: TGTGCCAGCAGTTTTAATAGTGACTACGAGCAGTACTTC; cdr3_aa: CASSFNSDYEQYF
d_call: TRBD2; v_call: TRBV7-9; clone_size: NA; j_call: TRBJ2-7; cdr3_nt: TGTGCCAGCAGCGCGGGACTAGCGGGATTCTACGAGCAGTACTTC; cdr3_aa: CASSAGLAGFYEQYF
d_call: NA; v_call: TRBV1; clone_size: NA; j_call: TRBJ1-1; cdr3_nt: TGCACCAGCAGCCAAGATCTAGGACAGCCGTATGGGAACACTGAAGCTTTCTTT; cdr3_aa: CTSSQDLGQPYGNTEAFF
d_call: TRBD2; v_call: TRBV7-9; clone_size: NA; j_call: TRBJ2-7; cdr3_nt: TGTGCCAGCAGGCCTAGCGGGAGGGTCTCCTACGAGCAGTACTTC; cdr3_aa: CASRPSGRVSYEQYF
d_call: NA; v_call: TRBV7-9; clone_size: NA; j_call: TRBJ1-3; cdr3_nt: TGTGCCAGCAGCATGACAGAGGCTGGAAACACCATATATTTT; cdr3_aa: CASSMTEAGNTIYF
d_call: TRBD1; v_call: TRBV13; clone_size: NA; j_call: TRBJ2-4; cdr3_nt: TGTGCCAGCAGCCCCCGGGACAGGGTTAAAGGCATTCAGTACTTC; cdr3_aa: CASSPRDRVKGIQYF
d_call: NA; v_call: TRBV28; clone_size: NA; j_call: TRBJ1-2; cdr3_nt: TGTGCCAGCACCCCCGGGGGGGTTACGGGCTATGGCTACACCTTC; cdr3_aa: CASTPGGVTGYGYTF
d_call: NA; v_call: TRBV7-2; clone_size: once; j_call: TRBJ1-3; cdr3_nt: TGTGCCAGCAGCCCTTATTCACCAATCTTCGGAAACACCATATATTTT; cdr3_aa: CASSPYSPIFGNTIYF
d_call: TRBD2; v_call: TRBV29-1; clone_size: NA; j_call: TRBJ2-1; cdr3_nt: TGCAGCGTTGGAGGACTAGCGGGAGGTTACTACAATGAGCAGTTCTTC; cdr3_aa: CSVGGLAGGYYNEQFF
d_call: NA; v_call: TRBV21-1; clone_size: NA; j_call: TRBJ2-2; cdr3_nt: TGTGCCAGCAGCGCCCTCGAAGGTAACACCGGGGAGCTGTTTTTT; cdr3_aa: CASSALEGNTGELFF
d_call: NA; v_call: TRBV11-2; clone_size: NA; j_call: TRBJ2-7; cdr3_nt: TGTGCCAGCAGCTTGACGGGCGAGCAGTACTTC; cdr3_aa: CASSLTGEQYF
d_call: NA; v_call: TRBV7-9; clone_size: NA; j_call: TRBJ1-3; cdr3_nt: TGTGCCAGCAGCTTAGCGCAGGAGCCCACCTCTGGAAACACCATATATTTT; cdr3_aa: CASSLAQEPTSGNTIYF
d_call: NA; v_call: TRBV6-1; clone_size: NA; j_call: TRBJ2-7; cdr3_nt: TGTGCCAGCAGTGATATAGGGGACGAGCAGTACTTC; cdr3_aa: CASSDIGDEQYF
d_call: NA; v_call: TRBV4-1; clone_size: NA; j_call: TRBJ1-1; cdr3_nt: TGCGCCAGCAGCCAAACCCGGGCCGGGACTGAAGCTTTCTTT; cdr3_aa: CASSQTRAGTEAFF
d_call: NA; v_call: TRBV6-5; clone_size: NA; j_call: TRBJ1-5; cdr3_nt: TGTGCCAGCACCTTAGGTAGCAATCAGCCCCAGCATTTT; cdr3_aa: CASTLGSNQPQHF
d_call: NA; v_call: TRBV19; clone_size: NA; j_call: TRBJ2-1; cdr3_nt: TGTGCCAGTAGTACCGTGGGAGAAAACAATGAGCAGTTCTTC; cdr3_aa: CASSTVGENNEQFF
d_call: NA; v_call: TRBV2; clone_size: NA; j_call: TRBJ2-1; cdr3_nt: TGTGCCAGCACGGGACATATCAATGAGCAGTTCTTC; cdr3_aa: CASTGHINEQFF
d_call: TRBD1; v_call: TRBV7-9; clone_size: NA; j_call: TRBJ2-1; cdr3_nt: TGTGCCAGCAGCTCATCGACAGGGGTGGGTGAGCAGTTCTTC; cdr3_aa: CASSSSTGVGEQFF
d_call: NA; v_call: TRBV19; clone_size: NA; j_call: TRBJ2-7; cdr3_nt: TGTGCCAGTAGTATAGTCCATTCGGGCGAGCAGTACTTC; cdr3_aa: CASSIVHSGEQYF
d_call: NA; v_call: TRBV10-2; clone_size: NA; j_call: TRBJ2-3; cdr3_nt: TGCGCCAGCAGTGAAAGTGGTACGCAGTATTTT; cdr3_aa: CASSESGTQYF
d_call: TRBD1; v_call: TRBV6-5; clone_size: once; j_call: TRBJ2-1; cdr3_nt: TGTGCCAGCACCTCGACAGGGGGGTACAATGAGCAGTTCTTC; cdr3_aa: CASTSTGGYNEQFF
d_call: NA; v_call: TRBV4-3; clone_size: NA; j_call: TRBJ2-2; cdr3_nt: TGCGCCAGCAGCCAAGAAAGTTTCAGGGGTCCCGGGGAGCTGTTTTTT; cdr3_aa: CASSQESFRGPGELFF
d_call: NA; v_call: TRBV11-2; clone_size: NA; j_call: TRBJ2-3; cdr3_nt: TGTGCCAGCAGATACGAGGGCCTCACAGATACGCAGTATTTT; cdr3_aa: CASRYEGLTDTQYF
d_call: TRBD2; v_call: TRBV27; clone_size: NA; j_call: TRBJ2-1; cdr3_nt: TGTGCCAGCAGGGGGAGGGCGGGAGCCTACAATGAGCAGTTCTTC; cdr3_aa: CASRGRAGAYNEQFF
d_call: NA; v_call: TRBV30; clone_size: NA; j_call: TRBJ2-1; cdr3_nt: TGTGCCTGGGACTCGGGGGTACCAGCCTACAATGAGCAGTTCTTC; cdr3_aa: CAWDSGVPAYNEQFF
d_call: NA; v_call: TRBV7-9; clone_size: NA; j_call: TRBJ1-3; cdr3_nt: TGTGCCAGCAGCTTCGGAGTGGGGTCGGGAAGCTCTGGAAACACCATATATTTT; cdr3_aa: CASSFGVGSGSSGNTIYF
d_call: NA; v_call: TRBV5-6; clone_size: NA; j_call: TRBJ1-2; cdr3_nt: TGTGCCAGCAGCCCCGGAGGCGGAACTAACTATGGCTACACCTTC; cdr3_aa: CASSPGGGTNYGYTF
d_call: TRBD1; v_call: TRBV28; clone_size: NA; j_call: TRBJ1-3; cdr3_nt: TGTGCCAGCAGGACAGGGGCTGCTGGAAACACCATATATTTT; cdr3_aa: CASRTGAAGNTIYF
d_call: NA; v_call: TRBV4-1; clone_size: NA; j_call: TRBJ2-3; cdr3_nt: TGCGCCAGCAGCCCAAATGGACATTATGGCGTAGATACGCAGTATTTT; cdr3_aa: CASSPNGHYGVDTQYF
d_call: TRBD2; v_call: TRBV9; clone_size: once; j_call: TRBJ2-3; cdr3_nt: TGTGCCAGCAGCGTCGGGGGGACAGATACGCAGTATTTT; cdr3_aa: CASSVGGTDTQYF
d_call: NA; v_call: TRBV27; clone_size: NA; j_call: TRBJ2-1; cdr3_nt: TGTGCCAGCAGTTTCCGACAGGCGGGTATCTATGAGCAGTTCTTC; cdr3_aa: CASSFRQAGIYEQFF
d_call: NA; v_call: TRBV29-1; clone_size: NA; j_call: TRBJ1-2; cdr3_nt: TGCAGCGTTGAAGTCTCCGGGTATGGCTACACCTTC; cdr3_aa: CSVEVSGYGYTF
d_call: TRBD1; v_call: TRBV9; clone_size: once; j_call: TRBJ1-6; cdr3_nt: TGTGCCAGCAGCGGGGGGACAGGGCAATCTTCACCCCTCCACTTT; cdr3_aa: CASSGGTGQSSPLHF
d_call: NA; v_call: TRBV7-3; clone_size: NA; j_call: TRBJ1-2; cdr3_nt: TGTGCCCCGGGGCGAAGCCGGACGCTTCCAAATGGCTACACCTTC; cdr3_aa: CAPGRSRTLPNGYTF
d_call: NA; v_call: TRBV29-1; clone_size: NA; j_call: TRBJ2-3; cdr3_nt: TGCAGCGCCCTCAGGGGGGGCGCGCAGTATTTT; cdr3_aa: CSALRGGAQYF
d_call: NA; v_call: TRBV11-2; clone_size: NA; j_call: TRBJ2-3; cdr3_nt: TGTGCCAGCAGGAACCCCGGGGGCACAGATACGCAGTATTTT; cdr3_aa: CASRNPGGTDTQYF
d_call: NA; v_call: TRBV4-1; clone_size: once; j_call: TRBJ2-7; cdr3_nt: TGCGCCAGCAGCCAAGTTCAAAGGGAGCAGTACTTC; cdr3_aa: CASSQVQREQYF
d_call: TRBD2; v_call: TRBV4-1; clone_size: NA; j_call: TRBJ2-2; cdr3_nt: TGCGCCAGCAGCCAGGGACTAGCGGGAATGTACACCGGGGAGCTGTTTTTT; cdr3_aa: CASSQGLAGMYTGELFF
d_call: NA; v_call: TRBV9; clone_size: NA; j_call: TRBJ2-3; cdr3_nt: TGTGCCAGCAGCGTAGACGGGAGTGTACAAGATACGCAGTATTTT; cdr3_aa: CASSVDGSVQDTQYF
d_call: NA; v_call: TRBV5-4; clone_size: NA; j_call: TRBJ2-7; cdr3_nt: TGTGCCAGCAGCCCGGAGAGCGACGAGCAGTACTTC; cdr3_aa: CASSPESDEQYF
d_call: NA; v_call: TRBV6-4; clone_size: NA; j_call: TRBJ1-5; cdr3_nt: TGTGCCAGCAACTTGACAGGTATACTGAGCAATCAGCCCCAGCATTTT; cdr3_aa: CASNLTGILSNQPQHF
d_call: NA; v_call: TRBV2; clone_size: NA; j_call: TRBJ1-3; cdr3_nt: TGTGCCAGCAGTGAGACCCCGGGGAGAGAAGGTGGAAACACCATATATTTT; cdr3_aa: CASSETPGREGGNTIYF
d_call: NA; v_call: TRBV10-1; clone_size: NA; j_call: TRBJ2-7; cdr3_nt: TGCGCCAGCAGCGACACCCATGGGGTCTACGAGCAGTACTTC; cdr3_aa: CASSDTHGVYEQYF
d_call: TRBD1; v_call: TRBV7-9; clone_size: NA; j_call: TRBJ1-2; cdr3_nt: TGTGCCAGCAGCCCTCCGGAGGGGGCGAATGGCTACACCTTC; cdr3_aa: CASSPPEGANGYTF
d_call: TRBD1; v_call: TRBV2; clone_size: few; j_call: TRBJ1-2; cdr3_nt: TGTGCCAGCACCCAAAAGGACAGGGTCGATGGCTACACCTTC; cdr3_aa: CASTQKDRVDGYTF
d_call: TRBD1; v_call: TRBV27; clone_size: NA; j_call: TRBJ2-7; cdr3_nt: TGTGCCAGCAATGGTGGGACAGGAGCCTACGAGCAGTACTTC; cdr3_aa: CASNGGTGAYEQYF
d_call: NA; v_call: TRBV5-4; clone_size: once; j_call: TRBJ2-3; cdr3_nt: TGTGCCAGCAGCTTGAACGGGGGCGGCACAGATACGCAGTATTTT; cdr3_aa: CASSLNGGGTDTQYF